This T cell receptor beta chain was recorded in a study of CD4 T cells in relation to SARS-CoV-2 and coronaviruses. Turning to the study itself: TCR beta CDR3s were sequenced after 10-day antigen culture of PBMCs. Study-level points and caveats: Crossreactive clones expanded significantly less to SARS-CoV-2 than monoreactive clones.

CD4+ T cells from unexposed donors were obtained before the COVID-19 pandemic (2011-2018). Isolation of CD4+ T cells took place after less than 13 days in culture. As cell numbers allowed, unexposed-donor CD4+ T cells faced SARS-CoV-2 S/N and four cold-coronavirus spikes. Cultures received half-medium IL-2 refreshes on days 3 and 7. The repertoire was sequenced with immunoSEQ multiplex PCR; TCRdb's copy has only in-frame clones and lacks some. The sample lists 9,500 to 15,000 clones; approximately 69% were seen once. The germline gives CDR1 SQVTM, CDR2 ANQGSEA. V gave up 1 base and J gave up 4 bases, with 4 bases separating them. The length of the CDR3 is 12 residues. A few counts support this clone. Its specificity is unknown.

This receptor was identified in a human donor in good health. The sample taken for sequencing was CD4+ T cells from PBMCs, cultured in vitro. The chain joins TRBV29-1 to TRBJ1-4, with D unresolved. CDR3 coding DNA: TGCAGCGTTGAAGGGGTTAATGAAAAACTGTTTTTT. Amino acid sequence: CSVEGVNEKLFF.